The 17 T cell receptor beta chains reported below all come from one sample, sequenced in a study of radiotherapy plus CTLA-4 blockade in lung cancer. The assay was immunoSEQ multiplex PCR, and TCRdb's table has in-frame clones only and misses some. This sample carries 52,000 or so clones, approximately 80% of them seen once, and the ten largest clones take 6% to 7.5%. The sequenced sample was peripheral blood, obtained from a patient treated with radiotherapy plus ipilimumab. All receptors come from a human donor with non-small cell lung cancer whose response to radiotherapy plus ipilimumab could not be evaluated.

This clone appeared once. This chain uses TRBV7-8 with TRBJ2-3; 11 bases agree with TRBD1. With V trimmed by 5 bases and J by 4 bases, 8 bases remained unmatched. The length of the CDR3 is 16 residues. Per the germline V gene, CDR1 is SGHVS and CDR2 is FQNEAQ. DNA for the CDR3: TGTGCCAGCAGCGCGCGTCCGGGACAGGGGGCAGATACGCAGTATTTT. This translates into CASSARPGQGADTQYF.

V gene TRBV5-4 combines with J gene TRBJ2-3; 11 positions agree with TRBD2. CDR1 and CDR2 from the germline V gene are SGHNT and YYREEE (reference sequence). The CDR3 runs to 14 residues. The trim removed 3 bases at V and 6 bases at J, leaving 3 bases unmatched. The CDR3 bases are TGTGCCAGCAGCTCACGGACTAGCGGGGATACGCAGTATTTT. Encoded protein: CASSSRTSGDTQYF.

This clone is medium-sized within its sample. The gene calls are TRBV10-2 and TRBJ2-7, with 7 bases matching TRBD2. In germline, CDR1 is WSHSY, CDR2 SAAADI. The CDR3 is made up of 12 amino acids. J lost 7 bases, V lost 6 bases, and 6 bases had no gene match. The CDR3 sequence: CASRRGEGEQYF. CDR3 sequence (DNA): TGCGCCAGCAGAAGAGGGGAGGGAGAGCAGTACTTC.

The gene calls are TRBV6-5 and TRBJ2-7; TRBD1 matches at 9 bases. Germline assignment: CDR1 MNHEY and CDR2 SVGAGI. V was pared by 2 bases and J by 5 bases, with 10 bases of the junction left unmatched. This CDR3 is built from 16 residues. The CDR3 spells CASSYPPGQGINEQYF. CDR3 nucleotide sequence: TGTGCCAGCAGTTACCCACCGGGACAGGGAATAAACGAGCAGTACTTC.

The J gene is TRBJ2-2, the V gene TRBV4-1; D is possibly TRBD1 (5 bases). The ends were cut back, 1 base at V and 5 bases at J, with 11 bases in the middle. This CDR3 is built from 15 residues. From germline, CDR1 is MGHRA and CDR2 YSYEKL. CDR3 region: CASSQGQGGTGELFF. CDR3 DNA: TGCGCCAGCAGCCAAGGGCAGGGCGGAACCGGGGAGCTGTTTTTT.

The table lists this clone with a few counts. CDR3: CASSLGSGVTQETQYF. The CDR3, as DNA: TGTGCCAGCAGCTTAGGTAGCGGGGTTACTCAAGAGACCCAGTACTTC. The J gene is TRBJ2-5, the V gene TRBV7-2, with 8 bases identical to TRBD2. CDR1 is SGHTA and CDR2 is FQGNSA in the germline V gene. With V trimmed by 1 base and J by 2 bases, 6 bases remained unmatched. The CDR3 spans 16 residues.

V gene TRBV7-9 combines with J gene TRBJ1-2, with unresolved D. The CDR3 contains 13 residues. Germline values: CDR1 SEHNR, CDR2 FQNEAQ (reference sequence). The V end lost 1 base, the J end lost 6 bases, and 9 bases lay between the germline ends. The CDR3 sequence: CASSLDGLNGYTF. DNA of the CDR3: TGTGCCAGCAGCTTAGACGGACTCAATGGCTACACCTTC.

The chain employs TRBV6-6 and TRBJ1-4, with D unresolved. The CDR3 is 12 amino acids. Germline values: CDR1 MNHNY, CDR2 SVGAGI (reference sequence). V dropped 6 bases and J dropped 7 bases, with 9 bases sitting between them. CDR3 residues: CASRRLSEKLFF. The CDR3 nucleotides read TGTGCCAGCAGGCGCCTTTCTGAAAAACTGTTTTTT.

J is TRBJ2-3 and V is TRBV9, with TRBD2 as a possible D gene (6 bases). Trimming took off 4 bases at V and 3 bases at J, with 18 bases between the two ends. The CDR3 runs to 16 residues. In germline, CDR1 is SGDLS, CDR2 YYNGEE. In DNA form, the CDR3 reads TGTGCCAGCAGCCGAACCCCGGGAGTGAGGACAGATACGCAGTATTTT. The encoded protein is CASSRTPGVRTDTQYF.

The chain is built from TRBV5-4 and TRBJ2-5; 10 bases fit TRBD2. The germline V gene has CDR1 SGHNT and CDR2 YYREEE (reference sequence). V lost 4 bases, J lost 4 bases, and 4 bases stayed unmatched. The CDR3 consists of 14 residues. The CDR3 loop reads CASSRTSGGETQYF. The CDR3 DNA is TGTGCCAGCAGCCGGACTAGCGGAGGAGAGACCCAGTACTTC.

The chain has TRBV4-3 and TRBJ2-1; the match to TRBD2 covers 8 bases. CDR3 length: 16 residues. Trimming took 0 bases from V and 4 from J; bases not matched to a gene: 5. Germline loops: CDR1 LGHNA, CDR2 YSLEER. The CDR3 DNA reads TGCGCCAGCAGCCAAGAGAGCGGGGGCCCGTACAATGAGCAGTTCTTC. Translation: CASSQESGGPYNEQFF.

The J gene is TRBJ2-1, the V gene TRBV6-5; D possibly corresponds to TRBD1 (5 bases). The germline V gene has CDR1 MNHEY and CDR2 SVGAGI. This CDR3 contains 15 residues. The V gene lost 2 bases and the J gene lost 6 bases, with 14 bases spanning the gap. The CDR3, as DNA: TGTGCCAGCAGTTACGGGGCCCACCCGCTCAATGAGCAGTTCTTC. This codes for CASSYGAHPLNEQFF.

The chain couples TRBV14 to TRBJ2-1; the match to TRBD1 covers 8 bases. The germline CDR1 and CDR2 sequences are SGHDN and FVKESK. V was clipped by 3 bases and J by 3 bases; unmatched bases: 7. The CDR3 spans 16 residues. In nucleotides, the CDR3 is TGTGCCAGCAGCCATAAGGACAGGGTATTCTACAATGAGCAGTTCTTC. Its translation: CASSHKDRVFYNEQFF.

For the CDR3, the DNA is TGTGCCAGCAGCCCAGGGCAAAGAGGCTACACCTTC. Amino acids: CASSPGQRGYTF. The rearrangement links TRBV5-4 to TRBJ1-2, with D maybe TRBD1 (5 bases). Trimming pared 4 bases from V and 8 bases from J, leaving 12 bases between. This CDR3 comprises 12 residues. Germline CDR1 and CDR2: SGHNT and YYREEE (reference sequence).

The V call is TRBV27, the J call TRBJ2-5; 7 positions agree with TRBD2. Germline V lookup: CDR1 MNHEY, CDR2 SMNVEV (reference sequence). This CDR3 has 16 residues. The junction had 14 bases not matched to a gene; V was cut back by 6 bases and J by 4 bases. DNA of the CDR3: TGTGCCAGCAGCTGGGGGAGGGGCAAGGAGCTAGAGACCCAGTACTTC. Residues: CASSWGRGKELETQYF.

The V call is TRBV6-5, the J call TRBJ1-1; 7 bases fit TRBD1. The germline CDR1 and CDR2 sequences are MNHEY and SVGAGI. V was clipped by 7 bases and J by 5 bases; unmatched bases: 7. The CDR3 sequence is 13 residues long. CDR3 DNA sequence: TGTGCCAGCAAAGGGACAGATAGAACTGAAGCTTTCTTT. Encoded protein: CASKGTDRTEAFF.

This chain links TRBV11-2 with TRBJ1-2; 7 nucleotides line up with TRBD1. The germline V gene has CDR1 SGHAT and CDR2 FQNNGV. V lost 1 base, J lost 4 bases, and 6 bases stayed unmatched. The CDR3 is 15 amino acids. CDR3 nucleotide sequence: TGTGCCAGCAGCTTAGGCGGGACAGCTCCCTATGGCTACACCTTC. Translating it yields CASSLGGTAPYGYTF.